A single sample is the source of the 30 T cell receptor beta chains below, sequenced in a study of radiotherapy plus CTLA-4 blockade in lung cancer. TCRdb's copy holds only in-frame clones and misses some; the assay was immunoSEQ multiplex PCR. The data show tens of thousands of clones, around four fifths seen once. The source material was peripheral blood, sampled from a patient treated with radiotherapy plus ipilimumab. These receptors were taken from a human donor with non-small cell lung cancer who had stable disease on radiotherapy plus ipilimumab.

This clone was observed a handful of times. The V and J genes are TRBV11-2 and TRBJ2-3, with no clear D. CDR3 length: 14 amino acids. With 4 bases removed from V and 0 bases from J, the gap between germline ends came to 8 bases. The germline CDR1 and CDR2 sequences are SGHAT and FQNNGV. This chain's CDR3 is CASSSLPSTDTQYF. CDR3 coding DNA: TGTGCCAGCAGCTCCCTGCCAAGCACAGATACGCAGTATTTT.

CDR3 coding DNA: TGTGCCAGCAGCCAAGATAGTGTATCTAGCGGCGGTACGCAGTATTTT. It encodes CASSQDSVSSGGTQYF. J is TRBJ2-3 and V is TRBV4-2; 7 bases are shared with TRBD2. The CDR3 sequence is 16 residues long. V lost 0 bases and J lost 8; bases outside the gene matches: 11. Germline lookup yields CDR1 LGHNA and CDR2 YNFKEQ.

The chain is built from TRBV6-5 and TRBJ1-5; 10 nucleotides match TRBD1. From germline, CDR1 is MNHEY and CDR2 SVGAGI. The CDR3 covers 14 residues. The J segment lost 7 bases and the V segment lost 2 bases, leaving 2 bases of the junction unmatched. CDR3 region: CASSYGGQGQPQHF. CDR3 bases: TGTGCCAGCAGTTACGGGGGACAGGGGCAGCCCCAGCATTTT.

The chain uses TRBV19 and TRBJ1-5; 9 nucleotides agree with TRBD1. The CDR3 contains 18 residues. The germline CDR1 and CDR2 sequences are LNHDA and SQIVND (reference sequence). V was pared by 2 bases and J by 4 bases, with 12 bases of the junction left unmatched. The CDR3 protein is CASSISPGTGLGNQPQHF. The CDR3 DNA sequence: TGTGCCAGTAGTATATCACCAGGGACAGGGTTAGGAAATCAGCCCCAGCATTTT.

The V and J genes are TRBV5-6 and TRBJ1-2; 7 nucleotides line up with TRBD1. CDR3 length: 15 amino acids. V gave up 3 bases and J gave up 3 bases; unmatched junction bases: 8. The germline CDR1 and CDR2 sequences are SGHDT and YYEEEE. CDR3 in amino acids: CASSSPIDRDYGYTF. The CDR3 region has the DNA TGTGCCAGCAGCTCACCAATAGACAGGGACTATGGCTACACCTTC. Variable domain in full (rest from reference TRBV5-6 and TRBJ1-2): DAGVTQSPTHLIKTRGQQVTLRCSPKSGHDTVSWYQQALGQGPQFIFQYYEEEERQRGNFPDRFSGHQFPNYSSELNVNALLLGDSALYLCASSSPIDRDYGYTFGSGTRLTVV.

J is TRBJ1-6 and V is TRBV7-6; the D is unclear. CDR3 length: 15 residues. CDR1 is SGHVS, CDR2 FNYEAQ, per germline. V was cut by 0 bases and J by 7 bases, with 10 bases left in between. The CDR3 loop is CASSLAPTANSPLHF. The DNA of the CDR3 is TGTGCCAGCAGCTTAGCCCCCACGGCGAATTCACCCCTCCACTTT.

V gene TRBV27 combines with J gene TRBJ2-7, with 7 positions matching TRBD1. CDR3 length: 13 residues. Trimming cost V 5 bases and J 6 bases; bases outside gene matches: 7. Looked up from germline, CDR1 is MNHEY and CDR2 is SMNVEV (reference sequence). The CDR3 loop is CASSTLTGREQYF. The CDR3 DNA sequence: TGTGCCAGCAGTACCTTGACAGGGCGCGAGCAGTACTTC.

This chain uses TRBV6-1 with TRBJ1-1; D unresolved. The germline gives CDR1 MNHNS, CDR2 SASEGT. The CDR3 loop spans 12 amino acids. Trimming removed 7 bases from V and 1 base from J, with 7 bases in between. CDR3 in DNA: TGTGCCAGCAATCACGGGAACACTGAAGCTTTCTTT. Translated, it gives CASNHGNTEAFF.

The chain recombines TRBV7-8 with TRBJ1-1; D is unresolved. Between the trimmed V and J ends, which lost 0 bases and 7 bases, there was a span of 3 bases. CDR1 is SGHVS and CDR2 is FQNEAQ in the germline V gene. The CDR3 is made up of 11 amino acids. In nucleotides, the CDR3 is TGTGCCAGCAGCTTAGCTTATGAAGCTTTCTTT. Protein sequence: CASSLAYEAFF.

As DNA, the CDR3 is TGTGCCAGCAGCCCAGTAGTTCTGGCGACTGAAGCTTTCTTT. Translating gives CASSPVVLATEAFF. The V gene is TRBV9, the J gene TRBJ1-1, with unresolved D. CDR1 is SGDLS and CDR2 is YYNGEE in the germline V gene. The CDR3 covers 14 residues. V was clipped by 4 bases and J by 5 bases, with 15 bases between them.

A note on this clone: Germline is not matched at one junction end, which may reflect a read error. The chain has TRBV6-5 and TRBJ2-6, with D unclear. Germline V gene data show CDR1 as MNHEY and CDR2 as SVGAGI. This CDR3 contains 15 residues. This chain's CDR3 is CASTYQGSGANVLTF. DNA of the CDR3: TGTGCCAGCACTTACCAAGGGTCCGGGGCCAACGTCCTGACTTTC.

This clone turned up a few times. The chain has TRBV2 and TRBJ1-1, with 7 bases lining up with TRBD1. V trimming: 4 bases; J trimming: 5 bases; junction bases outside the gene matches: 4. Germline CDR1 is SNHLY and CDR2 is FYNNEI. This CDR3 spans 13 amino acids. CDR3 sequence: CASSGTTGTEAFF. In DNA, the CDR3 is TGTGCCAGCAGTGGGACGACAGGGACTGAAGCTTTCTTT.

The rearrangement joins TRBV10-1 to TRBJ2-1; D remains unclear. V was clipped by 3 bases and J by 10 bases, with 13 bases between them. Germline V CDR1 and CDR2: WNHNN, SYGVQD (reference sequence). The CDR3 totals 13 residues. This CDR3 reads CASSERQLHEQFF. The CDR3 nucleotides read TGCGCCAGCAGTGAACGTCAGCTGCACGAGCAGTTCTTC.

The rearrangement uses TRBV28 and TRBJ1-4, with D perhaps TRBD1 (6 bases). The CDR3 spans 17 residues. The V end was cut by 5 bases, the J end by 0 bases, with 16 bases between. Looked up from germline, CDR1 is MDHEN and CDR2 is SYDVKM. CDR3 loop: CASSTPGGLSTNEKLFF. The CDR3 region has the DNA TGTGCCAGCAGTACCCCCGGGGGCCTTTCAACTAATGAAAAACTGTTTTTT.

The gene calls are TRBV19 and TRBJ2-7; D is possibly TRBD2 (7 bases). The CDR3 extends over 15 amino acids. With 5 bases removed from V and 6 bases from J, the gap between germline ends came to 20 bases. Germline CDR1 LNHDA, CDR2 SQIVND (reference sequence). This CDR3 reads CASSPQTGLGGEQYF. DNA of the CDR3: TGTGCCAGTAGTCCCCAGACAGGACTAGGGGGCGAGCAGTACTTC.

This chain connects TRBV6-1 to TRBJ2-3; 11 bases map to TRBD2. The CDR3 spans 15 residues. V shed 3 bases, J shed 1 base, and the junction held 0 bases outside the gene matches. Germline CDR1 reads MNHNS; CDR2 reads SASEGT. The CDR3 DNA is TGTGCCAGCAGTGAGACTAGCGGGGGCACAGATACGCAGTATTTT. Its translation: CASSETSGGTDTQYF.

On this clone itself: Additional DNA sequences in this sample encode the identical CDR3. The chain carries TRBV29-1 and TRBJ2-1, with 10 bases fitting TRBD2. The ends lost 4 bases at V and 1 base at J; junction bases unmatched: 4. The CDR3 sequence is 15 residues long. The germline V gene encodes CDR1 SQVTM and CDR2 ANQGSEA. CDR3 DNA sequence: TGCAGCGTTGGCTCAGCGGGGGGGTCCTACAATGAGCAGTTCTTC. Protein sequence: CSVGSAGGSYNEQFF.

The CDR3 DNA reads TGTGCCAGCAGCAAAGGGGGACAGGGCGAGGGAGGGACTGAAGCTTTCTTT. Its protein is CASSKGGQGEGGTEAFF. The chain uses TRBV21-1 and TRBJ1-1; TRBD1 is the table's D call and was not checked against the DNA. TRBV21-1 has pseudogene status. The CDR3 totals 17 residues.

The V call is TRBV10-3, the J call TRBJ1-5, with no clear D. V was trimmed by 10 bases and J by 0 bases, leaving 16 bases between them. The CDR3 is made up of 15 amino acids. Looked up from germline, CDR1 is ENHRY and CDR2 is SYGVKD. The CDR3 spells CATTPRTDSNQPQHF. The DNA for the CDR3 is TGTGCCACCACCCCCCGGACCGATAGCAATCAGCCCCAGCATTTT.

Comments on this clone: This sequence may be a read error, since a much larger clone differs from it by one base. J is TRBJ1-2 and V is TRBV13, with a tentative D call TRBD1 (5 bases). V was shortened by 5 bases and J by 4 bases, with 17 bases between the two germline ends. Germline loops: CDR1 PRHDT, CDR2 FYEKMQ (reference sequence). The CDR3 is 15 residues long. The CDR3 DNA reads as TGTGCCAGCAGCGCGGGACCGGGGGGGGGCTATGGCTACACCTTC. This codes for CASSAGPGGGYGYTF.

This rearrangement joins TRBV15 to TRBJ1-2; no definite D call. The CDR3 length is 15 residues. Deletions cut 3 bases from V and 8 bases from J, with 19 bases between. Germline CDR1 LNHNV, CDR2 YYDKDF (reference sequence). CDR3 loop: CATSSDRMTPRGYTF. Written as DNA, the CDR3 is TGTGCCACCAGCAGCGACCGGATGACCCCTCGAGGCTACACCTTC.

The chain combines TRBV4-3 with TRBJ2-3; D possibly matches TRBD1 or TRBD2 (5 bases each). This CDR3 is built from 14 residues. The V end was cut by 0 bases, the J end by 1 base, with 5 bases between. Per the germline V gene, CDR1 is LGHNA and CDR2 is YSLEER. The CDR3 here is CASSQEGGTDTQYF. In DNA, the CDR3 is TGCGCCAGCAGCCAAGAGGGGGGCACAGATACGCAGTATTTT.

The CDR3 nucleotides are TGTGCCACCAGCAGAGGACAGGGGGCTGAGAACACCGGGGAGCTGTTTTTT. Translated, it gives CATSRGQGAENTGELFF. The V call is TRBV15, the J call TRBJ2-2; 10 bases match TRBD1. V trimming: 1 base; J trimming: 1 base; junction bases outside the gene matches: 3. From germline, CDR1 is LNHNV and CDR2 YYDKDF (reference sequence). This CDR3 spans 17 amino acids. The variable domain in full, completed from reference TRBV15 and TRBJ2-2, reads DAMVIQNPRYQVTQFGKPVTLSCSQTLNHNVMYWYQQKSSQAPKLLFHYYDKDFNNEADTPDNFQSRRPNTSFCFLDIRSPGLGDTAMYLCATSRGQGAENTGELFFGEGSRLTVL.

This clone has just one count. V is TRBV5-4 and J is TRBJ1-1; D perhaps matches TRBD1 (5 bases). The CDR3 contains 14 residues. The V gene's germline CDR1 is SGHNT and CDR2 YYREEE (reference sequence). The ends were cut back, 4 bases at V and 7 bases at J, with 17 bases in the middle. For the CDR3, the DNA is TGTGCCAGCAGCAGAACAGGAGTAGCAGATGAAGCTTTCTTT. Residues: CASSRTGVADEAFF.

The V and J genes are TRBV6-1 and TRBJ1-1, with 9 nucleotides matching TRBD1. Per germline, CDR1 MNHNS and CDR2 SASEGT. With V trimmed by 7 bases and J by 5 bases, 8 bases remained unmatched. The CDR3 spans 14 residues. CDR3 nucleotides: TGTGCCAGCAATCCGGGACAGGGAACGACTGAAGCTTTCTTT. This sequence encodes CASNPGQGTTEAFF.

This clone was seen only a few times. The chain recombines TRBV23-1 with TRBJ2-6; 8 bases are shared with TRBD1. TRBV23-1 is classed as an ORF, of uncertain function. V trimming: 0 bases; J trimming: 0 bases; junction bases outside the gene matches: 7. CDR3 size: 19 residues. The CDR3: CASSQSPGGLHSGANVLTF. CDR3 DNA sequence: TGCGCCAGCAGTCAATCCCCAGGGGGCTTACACTCTGGGGCCAACGTCCTGACTTTC.

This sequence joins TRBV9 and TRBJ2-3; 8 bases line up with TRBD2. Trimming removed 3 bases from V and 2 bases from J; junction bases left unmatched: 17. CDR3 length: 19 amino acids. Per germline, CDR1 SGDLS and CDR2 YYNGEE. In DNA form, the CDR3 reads TGTGCCAGCAGCGAGGGACTAGTTAATCCCAGCCGTCCCACAGATACGCAGTATTTT. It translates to CASSEGLVNPSRPTDTQYF.

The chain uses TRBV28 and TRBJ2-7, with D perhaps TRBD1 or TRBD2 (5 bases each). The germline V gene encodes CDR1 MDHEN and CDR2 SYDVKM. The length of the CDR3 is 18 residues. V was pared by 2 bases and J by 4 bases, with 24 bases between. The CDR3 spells CASSLEAGSPLSAYEQYV. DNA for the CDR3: TGTGCCAGCAGTTTAGAAGCAGGGAGCCCACTAAGCGCATACGAGCAGTACGTC.

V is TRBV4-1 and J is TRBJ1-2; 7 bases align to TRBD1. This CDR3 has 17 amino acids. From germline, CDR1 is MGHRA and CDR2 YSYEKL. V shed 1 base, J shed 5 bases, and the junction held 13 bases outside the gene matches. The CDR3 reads CASSQGPLGTVAYGYTF. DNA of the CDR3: TGCGCCAGCAGCCAAGGGCCCCTCGGGACAGTAGCTTATGGCTACACCTTC.

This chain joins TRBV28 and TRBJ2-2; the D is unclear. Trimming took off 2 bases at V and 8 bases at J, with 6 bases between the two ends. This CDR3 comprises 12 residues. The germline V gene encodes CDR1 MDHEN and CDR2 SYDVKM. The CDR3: CASSLGSGELFF. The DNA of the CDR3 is TGTGCCAGCAGTTTAGGGTCGGGGGAGCTGTTTTTT. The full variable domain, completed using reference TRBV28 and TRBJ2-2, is DVKVTQSSRYLVKRTGEKVFLECVQDMDHENMFWYRQDPGLGLRLIYFSYDVKMKEKGDIPEGYSVSREKKERFSLILESASTNQTSMYLCASSLGSGELFFGEGSRLTVL.